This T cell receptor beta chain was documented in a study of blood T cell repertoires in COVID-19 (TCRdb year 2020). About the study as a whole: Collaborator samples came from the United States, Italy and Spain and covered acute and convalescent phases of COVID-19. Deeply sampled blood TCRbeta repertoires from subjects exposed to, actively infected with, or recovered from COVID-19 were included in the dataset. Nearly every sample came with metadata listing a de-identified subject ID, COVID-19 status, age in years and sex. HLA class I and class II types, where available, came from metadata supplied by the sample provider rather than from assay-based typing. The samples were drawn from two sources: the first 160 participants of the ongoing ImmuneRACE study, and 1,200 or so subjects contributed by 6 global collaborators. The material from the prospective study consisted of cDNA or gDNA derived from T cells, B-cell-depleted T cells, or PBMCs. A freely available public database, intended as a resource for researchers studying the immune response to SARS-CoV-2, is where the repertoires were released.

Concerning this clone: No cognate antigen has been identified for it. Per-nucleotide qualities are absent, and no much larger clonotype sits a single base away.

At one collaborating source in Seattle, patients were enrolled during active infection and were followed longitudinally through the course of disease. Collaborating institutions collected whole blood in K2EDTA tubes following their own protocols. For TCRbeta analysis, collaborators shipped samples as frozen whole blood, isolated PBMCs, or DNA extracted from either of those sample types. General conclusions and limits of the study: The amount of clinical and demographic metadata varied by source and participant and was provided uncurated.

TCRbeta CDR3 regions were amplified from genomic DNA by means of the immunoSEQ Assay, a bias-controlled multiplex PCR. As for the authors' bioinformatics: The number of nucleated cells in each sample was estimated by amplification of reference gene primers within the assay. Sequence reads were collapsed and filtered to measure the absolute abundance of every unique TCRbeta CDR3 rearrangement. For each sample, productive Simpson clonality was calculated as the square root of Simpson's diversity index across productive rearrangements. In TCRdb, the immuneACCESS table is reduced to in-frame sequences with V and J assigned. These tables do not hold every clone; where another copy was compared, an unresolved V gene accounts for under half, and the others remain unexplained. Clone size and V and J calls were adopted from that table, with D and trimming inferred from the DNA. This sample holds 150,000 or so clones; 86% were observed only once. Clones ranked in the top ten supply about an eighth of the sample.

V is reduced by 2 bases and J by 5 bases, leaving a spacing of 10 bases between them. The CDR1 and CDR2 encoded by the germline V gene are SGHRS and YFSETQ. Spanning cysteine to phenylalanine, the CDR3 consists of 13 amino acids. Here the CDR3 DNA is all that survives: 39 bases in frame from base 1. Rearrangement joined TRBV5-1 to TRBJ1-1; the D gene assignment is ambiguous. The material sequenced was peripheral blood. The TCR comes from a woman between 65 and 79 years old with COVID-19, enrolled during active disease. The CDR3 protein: CASSLNRATEAFF. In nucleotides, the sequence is TGCGCCAGCAGCTTAAATCGCGCAACTGAAGCTTTCTTT.